The clone carrying this T cell receptor (beta chain) has a single count. Germline trimming cut 3 bases from V and 4 bases from J; bases unmatched to any gene: 7. Germline loops: CDR1 MNHEY, CDR2 SVGAGI. The CDR3 covers 15 residues. Measured with immunoSEQ multiplex PCR; TCRdb has only the in-frame clones, and not every one. The sample yields 180,000 or so clones, 70% to 90% seen once. This sample is drawn from a study of blood T cell repertoires in COVID-19. The wider study: The origin of the acute and convalescent COVID-19 samples was the United States, Italy and Spain. T cells, B-cell-depleted T cells, or PBMCs provided the cDNA or gDNA that served as material.

The sequence came from a human donor with active or convalescent COVID-19. The donor label of this sample is uncertain. The V gene is TRBV6-5, the J gene TRBJ2-5; 8 bases line up with TRBD2. Sample: peripheral blood. CDR3 in amino acids: CASSYISGAGETQYF. The CDR3 bases are TGTGCCAGCAGTTATATTAGCGGGGCTGGAGAGACCCAGTACTTC.